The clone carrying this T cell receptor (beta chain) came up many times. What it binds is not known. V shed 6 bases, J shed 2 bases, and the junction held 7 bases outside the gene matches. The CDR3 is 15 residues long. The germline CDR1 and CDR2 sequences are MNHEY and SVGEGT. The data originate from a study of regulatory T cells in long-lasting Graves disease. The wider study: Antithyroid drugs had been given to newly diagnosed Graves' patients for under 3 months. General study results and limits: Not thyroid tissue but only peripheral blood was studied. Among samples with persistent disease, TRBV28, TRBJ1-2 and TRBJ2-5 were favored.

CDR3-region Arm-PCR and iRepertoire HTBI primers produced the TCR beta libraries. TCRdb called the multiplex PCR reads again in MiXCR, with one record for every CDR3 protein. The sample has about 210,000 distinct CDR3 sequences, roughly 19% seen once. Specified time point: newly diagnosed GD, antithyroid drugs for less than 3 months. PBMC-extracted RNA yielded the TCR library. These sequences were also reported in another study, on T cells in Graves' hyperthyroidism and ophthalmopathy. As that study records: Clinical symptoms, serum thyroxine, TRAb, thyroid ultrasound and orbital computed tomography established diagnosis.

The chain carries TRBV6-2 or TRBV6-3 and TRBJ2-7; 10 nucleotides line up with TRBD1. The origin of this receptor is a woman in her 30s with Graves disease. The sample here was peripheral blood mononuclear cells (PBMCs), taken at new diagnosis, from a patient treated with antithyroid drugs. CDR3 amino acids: CASRTAGTGAYEQYF. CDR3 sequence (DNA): TGTGCCAGCAGAACCGCCGGGACAGGGGCCTACGAGCAGTACTTC.